The entry below gives a single T cell receptor (beta chain) sequence along with its context. Measured with immunoSEQ multiplex PCR; TCRdb has only the in-frame clones, and not every one. This repertoire shows roughly 180,000 clones, around 80% found once; its top ten account for 10% to 15%. This CDR3 contains 14 residues. Germline CDR1 and CDR2: LNHDA and SQIVND (reference sequence). V lost 5 bases to trimming and J lost 7 bases; unmatched junction nucleotides: 8. The data stem from a study of blood T cell repertoires in COVID-19. Membership in each cohort depended on participant-reported clinical history. Either two negative PCRs, clearance, or symptom resolution qualified Cohort 3 donors as recovered.

The genes are TRBV19 and TRBJ1-5; 7 bases map to TRBD1. Sequencing was done on a sample of PBMCs or T cells enriched from blood (not recorded which). The clonotype comes from a woman in her sixties or seventies who had recovered from COVID-19. In DNA, the CDR3 is TGTGCCAGTAGTTCATTAGGGGGCCGGCAGCCCCAGCATTTT. Protein: CASSSLGGRQPQHF.